These 21 T cell receptor beta chains share one sample of origin, sequenced in a study of low-dose radiotherapy and immunotherapy resistance in tumors. Both TCRalpha and TCRbeta chains were reverse transcribed with V-gene-specific primers. With a constant-region primer and a V-primer adapter, TCRs were subjected to approximately 18 PCR cycles of amplification. TCRdb independently ran MiXCR on the reads; one entry per CDR3 protein. The data contain 65,000 to 95,000 distinct CDR3 sequences, less than 20% of them singletons. Noted time point: after trial treatment. Treatment described: LDRT plus nivolumab, ipilimumab, low-dose cyclophosphamide and aspirin (RACIN trial). Sequenced material: PBMCs, taken after low-dose radiotherapy plus immunotherapy. The receptors here all came from a male donor with prostate cancer.

This clonotype was detected ten times or more. The chain recombines TRBV10-3 with TRBJ2-5; 7 positions match TRBD1. Germline CDR1 and CDR2: ENHRY and SYGVKD. This CDR3 spans 15 amino acids. V gave up 7 bases and J gave up 2 bases; unmatched junction bases: 10. The CDR3 sequence: CAITEGGEGQETQYF. The CDR3, as DNA: TGTGCCATCACGGAAGGGGGCGAAGGGCAAGAGACCCAGTACTTC.

There are many counts of this clonotype. The chain has TRBV20-1 and TRBJ1-4; D not certain. Trimming took off 3 bases at V and 8 bases at J, with 13 bases between the two ends. The germline CDR1 and CDR2 sequences are DFQATT and SNEGSKA (reference sequence). The CDR3 has 13 residues. The CDR3 here is CSASIGWEEKLFF. The CDR3 nucleotides read TGCAGTGCTAGTATCGGGTGGGAAGAAAAACTGTTTTTT.

This clonotype has ten or more counts. The chain couples TRBV27 to TRBJ2-3; 11 nucleotides agree with TRBD2. Germline CDR1 is MNHEY and CDR2 is SMNVEV (reference sequence). V dropped 2 bases and J dropped 5; count of bases not matched to a gene: 9. The CDR3 extends over 17 amino acids. The DNA of the CDR3 is TGTGCCAGCAGTTTAGGGTCTAGCGGGAGGACTATAGATACGCAGTATTTT. It yields the protein CASSLGSSGRTIDTQYF.

With respect to this clonotype: A much larger clone is a single base away; this may be a read error. The chain links TRBV13 to TRBJ2-1; D is unclear. V dropped 1 base and J dropped 9 bases, with 10 bases sitting between them. Germline values: CDR1 PRHDT, CDR2 FYEKMQ (reference sequence). The CDR3 totals 13 residues. For the CDR3, the DNA is TGTGCCAGCAGCTTAGTTTCCCGATCTGAGCAGTTCTTC. Its protein is CASSLVSRSEQFF.

Worth noting for this clonotype: This is likely an artifact of a read error, given a far larger clone one base away. CDR3 sequence (DNA): TGTGCCAGCAATGGGGCGGCCAAAAAGTACGAGCAGTTCTTC. It translates to CASNGAAKKYEQFF. The chain is built from TRBV2 and TRBJ2-1, with D maybe TRBD1 (5 bases). Between the trimmed V and J ends, which lost 7 bases and 10 bases, there was a span of 20 bases. This CDR3 region has 14 residues. Germline lookup yields CDR1 SNHLY and CDR2 FYNNEI.

This chain connects TRBV20-1 to TRBJ2-1; no reliable D call. Germline CDR1 DFQATT, CDR2 SNEGSKA (reference sequence). V gave up 0 bases and J gave up 0 bases, with 12 bases separating them. The CDR3 spans 16 residues. CDR3: CSARDYFGDSYNEQFF. CDR3 DNA: TGCAGTGCTAGAGATTATTTTGGGGACTCCTACAATGAGCAGTTCTTC.

This clonotype was observed many times. This rearrangement joins TRBV6-8 to TRBJ2-1; D remains unclear. The CDR3 sequence is 13 residues long. In germline, CDR1 is MNHGY, CDR2 SAAAGT. The V end lost 5 bases, the J end lost 8 bases, and 13 bases lay between the germline ends. For the CDR3, the DNA is TGTGCCAGCAGTCTACACGGTCAGGATGAGCAGTTCTTC. This codes for CASSLHGQDEQFF.

The sample holds many counts of this clonotype. The V gene is TRBV19, the J gene TRBJ2-1; 9 positions agree with TRBD2. V lost 7 bases to trimming and J lost 8 bases; unmatched junction nucleotides: 15. CDR3 length equals 16 residues. CDR1 is LNHDA, CDR2 SQIVND, per germline (reference sequence). CDR3 in DNA: TGTGCCAGTAATCCTTCCGGCGGGAGGGCCTTTCATGAGCAGTTCTTC. Its protein is CASNPSGGRAFHEQFF.

There are many counts of this clonotype. The chain employs TRBV28 and TRBJ1-4, with 8 bases fitting TRBD1. This CDR3 has 13 residues. Germline V gives CDR1 MDHEN, CDR2 SYDVKM. The junction had 15 bases not matched to a gene; V was cut back by 8 bases and J by 16 bases. CDR3 residues: CASSLNGQGASFF. DNA of the CDR3: TGTGCCAGCTCCCTCAACGGACAGGGTGCTTCGTTTTTT.

In this sample, this clonotype turned up a few times. The chain recombines TRBV4-1 with TRBJ1-1; D uncertain. The V and J ends lost 1 base and 11 bases respectively, with 14 bases between them. This CDR3 region has 13 residues. From germline, CDR1 is MGHRA and CDR2 YSYEKL. The chain's CDR3 is CASSQVASGWAFF. In DNA form, the CDR3 reads TGCGCCAGCAGCCAAGTGGCTTCCGGGTGGGCTTTCTTT.

The V call is TRBV5-1, the J call TRBJ2-1; the match to TRBD2 covers 7 bases. This CDR3 has 16 residues. CDR1 is SGHRS and CDR2 is YFSETQ in the germline V gene. J lost 4 bases, V lost 2 bases, and 9 bases had no gene match. CDR3 sequence reads: CASSFRGGGGYNEQFF. CDR3 sequence (DNA): TGCGCCAGCAGCTTTCGCGGTGGGGGGGGATACAATGAGCAGTTCTTC.

This clonotype has a count of ten or more. The chain employs TRBV11-1 and TRBJ2-7; TRBD1 matches at 9 bases. Germline CDR1 reads SGHAT; CDR2 reads FQDESV (reference sequence). J lost 4 bases, V lost 6 bases, and 7 bases had no gene match. CDR3 length equals 14 residues. This CDR3 reads CASSPGQGRYEQYF. CDR3 bases: TGTGCCAGCAGTCCTGGACAGGGGCGATACGAGCAGTACTTC.

This clonotype was seen at least ten times. The chain employs TRBV20-1 and TRBJ2-2; D not certain. This CDR3 contains 15 residues. Germline CDR1 DFQATT, CDR2 SNEGSKA (reference sequence). V shed 0 bases and J shed 4 bases, with 12 bases lying between them. The DNA for the CDR3 is TGCAGTGCTAGAGAAGGGATGAGACCCACCGGGGAGCTGTTTTTT. Its translation: CSAREGMRPTGELFF.

As regards this clonotype: The DNA is omitted, as the CDR3 cannot be located on it reliably, and the CDR3 follows TCRdb's listing. CDR3 sequence reads: CASSWVQPANTGELFFFF. V is TRBV12-3 or TRBV12-4 and J is TRBJ2-2; TRBD1, as called in the table, went unchecked against the DNA. From its first to its last residue, the CDR3 has 18 amino acids.

Only one count was recorded for this clonotype. This probably arose from a read error, given a far larger clone one base away. CDR3 in DNA: TGTGCCAGCAGTTATACTAGCGGCACCTACGAGCAGTTCTTC. It translates to CASSYTSGTYEQFF. This chain uses TRBV6-5 with TRBJ2-1; TRBD2 matches at 8 bases. The CDR3 spans 14 residues. Per the germline V gene, CDR1 is MNHEY and CDR2 is SVGAGI. V shed 3 bases, J shed 10 bases, and the junction held 8 bases outside the gene matches.

This rearrangement joins TRBV9 to TRBJ2-7; possibly TRBD2 for D (7 bases). The V gene's germline CDR1 is SGDLS and CDR2 YYNGEE. The CDR3 contains 16 residues. The V and J ends lost 2 bases and 2 bases respectively, with 17 bases between them. The CDR3 here is CASSVGEGGFPYEQYF. The DNA for the CDR3 is TGTGCCAGCAGCGTTGGGGAGGGGGGATTCCCCTACGAGCAGTACTTC.

Many counts were recorded for this clonotype. CDR3 sequence: CASSFLQGAGIQYF. DNA of the CDR3: TGTGCCAGCAGCTTTCTGCAGGGGGCTGGCATTCAGTACTTC. The genes are TRBV7-2 and TRBJ2-4; 8 positions agree with TRBD1. Germline V gene data show CDR1 as SGHTA and CDR2 as FQGNSA. V was clipped by 3 bases and J by 9 bases; unmatched bases: 7. This CDR3 is built from 14 residues.

This clonotype was found many times. The rearrangement links TRBV12-3 or TRBV12-4 to TRBJ1-5, with D possibly TRBD1 on 5 matching bases. CDR3 length equals 14 residues. Trimming left V 7 bases short and J 2 bases short, with 12 bases between. The CDR3 reads CASTPSGRNQPQHF. CDR3 bases: TGTGCCAGCACCCCCTCGGGGCGCAATCAGCCCCAGCATTTT.

About this clonotype itself: A much larger clone lies a single base off, so this may be a read error. The gene calls are TRBV20-1 and TRBJ2-2; TRBD2 aligns across 7 bases. In germline, CDR1 is DFQATT, CDR2 SNEGSKA (reference sequence). The trim removed 6 bases at V and 6 bases at J, leaving 10 bases unmatched. The CDR3 is 14 residues long. CDR3 residues: CSAGEGGSSGELFF. As DNA, the CDR3 is TGCAGTGCCGGGGAGGGTGGGAGTTCCGGGGAGCTGTTTTTT.

This clonotype was seen ten or more times. The rearrangement links TRBV19 to TRBJ2-7; D unclear. The CDR3 is made up of 13 amino acids. Germline V gene data show CDR1 as LNHDA and CDR2 as SQIVND (reference sequence). V was cut by 3 bases and J by 1 base, with 7 bases left in between. The CDR3 DNA reads as TGTGCCAGTAGTATGGGCAGGTCCTACGAGCAGTACTTC. Protein: CASSMGRSYEQYF.

This clonotype was found many times. V usage is TRBV12-3 or TRBV12-4 and J usage is TRBJ2-3; the match to TRBD2 covers 9 bases. The CDR3 contains 16 residues. V lost 2 bases and J lost 5; bases outside the gene matches: 8. The CDR3 loop is CASSLYAAGGGDTQYF. CDR3 sequence (DNA): TGTGCCAGCAGTTTATATGCGGCGGGAGGGGGAGATACGCAGTATTTT.